Each of the 6 T cell receptor beta chains below was sequenced from the same sample in a study of blood T cells in healthy people across ages (dated by TCRdb to about 2015). The library was made by 5' RACE. This sample was sequenced with an Illumina HiSeq 2500. A second PCR of 7 to 11 cycles was performed with a sample-barcoded 5' primer and a J-beta primer mix. TCRdb redid the processing of the public reads, applying fastp at Q25 and MiXCR, and retained in-frame beta chains. One record per CDR3 amino acid sequence lists the most common genes and DNA. This sample is represented by roughly 700,000 distinct CDR3 sequences; about 52% of them were singletons. The ten largest clones represent around a third of the sample. Material for sequencing was blood. The receptors come from a woman aged 55-70 years in good health.

The chain carries TRBV15 and TRBJ2-5; 7 bases line up with TRBD1. Gene TRBJ2-7 matches the end of the DNA better, so the J call may be wrong. Germline V lookup: CDR1 LNHNV, CDR2 YYDKDF (reference sequence). This CDR3 has 16 residues. CDR3 sequence: CATSEGTAQGAYEQYF. The CDR3 DNA reads TGTGCCACCAGCGAAGGGACAGCCCAAGGGGCCTACGAGCAGTACTTC.

The chain carries TRBV4-3 and TRBJ2-4; 10 nucleotides agree with TRBD1. Germline V gives CDR1 LGHNA, CDR2 YSLEER. The CDR3 consists of 15 residues. Trimming removed 5 bases from V and 13 bases from J; junction bases left unmatched: 14. The CDR3 nucleotides are TGCGCCAGCAGCTTGGACAGGGGGGAGAACAATGAGCAGTACTTC. Residues: CASSLDRGENNEQYF.

The rearrangement links TRBV4-3 to TRBJ2-7, with D perhaps TRBD2 (7 bases). The DNA end lines up better with TRBJ2-5; the J call may be wrong. The germline gives CDR1 LGHNA, CDR2 YSLEER. The CDR3 sequence is 15 residues long. Written as DNA, the CDR3 is TGCGCCAGCAGCCAAGAAGCGGGAAGGGGGGAGACCCAGTACTTC. Translation gives CASSQEAGRGETQYF.

This clonotype has a handful of counts. The chain recombines TRBV20-1 with TRBJ2-5, with 7 bases aligning to TRBD2. With V trimmed by 5 bases and J by 11 bases, 20 bases remained unmatched. Per germline, CDR1 DFQATT and CDR2 SNEGSKA (reference sequence). The CDR3 contains 15 residues. The DNA for the CDR3 is TGCAGTGCTCCTAAAGGGGACTCCCCGGGGGGAGAGCAGTACTTC. Its protein is CSAPKGDSPGGEQYF.

The rearrangement uses TRBV28 and TRBJ2-3, with 7 bases matching TRBD1. The CDR3 length is 13 residues. V lost 8 bases, J lost 3 bases, and 5 bases stayed unmatched. CDR1 and CDR2 (germline): MDHEN, SYDVKM. The CDR3 sequence: CASRNRGTDTQYF. The CDR3 DNA reads as TGTGCCAGCCGAAACAGGGGTACAGATACGCAGTATTTT.

The chain carries TRBV28 and TRBJ1-1; 8 positions match TRBD1. The CDR3 totals 14 residues. Trimming took 6 bases from V and 3 from J; bases not matched to a gene: 6. The germline V gene has CDR1 MDHEN and CDR2 SYDVKM. CDR3 in amino acids: CASSGGQGYTEAFF. The CDR3 region has the DNA TGTGCCAGCAGCGGAGGACAGGGCTACACTGAAGCTTTCTTT.